This T cell receptor (beta chain) was identified during a study of T-cell reconstitution after alpha-beta-depleted transplantation in children. The TCRbeta library incorporated unique molecular identifiers. TCRdb re-called the PCR reads with MiXCR, one entry per CDR3 protein. Of about 360,000 distinct CDR3 sequences in the sample, 10% to 15% are singletons; the top ten hold 4% to 5.5%. With V trimmed by 11 bases and J by 4 bases, 10 bases remained unmatched. From germline, CDR1 is MNHNS and CDR2 SASEGT. The CDR3 is 14 amino acids. The source of this sequence is a human donor who donated a stem cell graft to a child with Fanconi anemia. Here the sequenced sample was PBMCs, taken from the stem cell graft. V gene TRBV6-1 combines with J gene TRBJ1-5; 8 nucleotides line up with TRBD1. This chain's CDR3 is CASQVDRENQPQHF. In DNA, the CDR3 is TGTGCCTCCCAGGTGGACAGGGAGAATCAGCCCCAGCATTTT.